This section outlines one T cell receptor (beta chain) sequence together with its context. CD45RA+ naive and CD45RA-negative memory subsets were separated from CD4+ cells. Clones were sequenced by immunoSEQ multiplex PCR, and TCRdb holds only the in-frame ones, with some missing. The data hold about 2.4 million clones, with roughly 93% observed a single time. This sample is part of a study of shared clonotypes between healthy human individuals. CDR1 MNHNY and CDR2 SVGAGI come from the germline V gene (reference sequence). The CDR3 is 14 amino acids. Trimming removed 4 bases at V and 8 bases at J, with 15 bases between.

Sequencing was performed on naive CD4+ T cells from PBMCs. Specified subset: CD45RA+ positively selected. The TCR originated in a man between 18 and 35 years old in good health. Some clones in this sample may be carry-over from other donors' samples. V and J are TRBV6-6 and TRBJ2-1, with no clear D. The CDR3 DNA reads TGTGCCAGCAGTTCCCCATTTGGTGGCGATGAGCAGTTCTTC. Translated, it gives CASSSPFGGDEQFF.